This passage covers 23 T cell receptor beta chains from one sample sequenced in a study of cytomegalovirus exposure and HLA in healthy donors. Primers for the PCR totalled 60 Vbeta and 13 Jbeta. Here immunoSEQ multiplex PCR was the method, and the copy in TCRdb shows in-frame clones only, minus some. In the table there are about 160,000 clones, roughly 80% of which are singletons. Sequencing used PBMCs. These receptors all stem from a girl aged 5-17 years in good health and CMV-seropositive.

This clone was recorded a few times. The genes are TRBV19 and TRBJ2-7, with D possibly matching TRBD2 (5 bases). Germline V CDR1 and CDR2: LNHDA, SQIVND (reference sequence). V gave up 5 bases and J gave up 3 bases, with 14 bases separating them. The CDR3 loop spans 14 amino acids. CDR3 coding DNA: TGTGCCAGTAGTGAGCGAGGGTGGAACTACGAGCAGTACTTC. Translation: CASSERGWNYEQYF.

This rearrangement joins TRBV5-6 to TRBJ2-7; possibly TRBD2 for D (5 bases). Trimming shortened V by 1 base and J by 6 bases, and 14 bases separated the two germline ends. The CDR3 is 14 amino acids. Per the germline V gene, CDR1 is SGHDT and CDR2 is YYEEEE. CDR3 protein: CASSLFVGVSEQYF. Written as DNA, the CDR3 is TGTGCCAGCAGCTTGTTTGTGGGAGTATCCGAGCAGTACTTC.

This clone was found once. The genes are TRBV5-4 and TRBJ2-5; 9 bases match TRBD2. Losses at the gene ends were 0 bases for V and 5 bases for J; bases not matched to a gene: 11. This CDR3 comprises 17 residues. The V gene's germline CDR1 is SGHNT and CDR2 YYREEE (reference sequence). The CDR3 reads CASSLGDRAGGGETQYF. DNA of the CDR3: TGTGCCAGCAGCTTGGGGGATCGAGCGGGGGGAGGGGAGACCCAGTACTTC.

The rearrangement uses TRBV9 and TRBJ1-2, with D unresolved. CDR3 length: 12 residues. CDR1 SGDLS and CDR2 YYNGEE come from the germline V gene. V lost 7 bases and J lost 4, with 11 bases in between. The CDR3 DNA is TGTGCCAGCGAGGGTGTTATCTATGGCTACACCTTC. Amino acid sequence: CASEGVIYGYTF.

The chain uses TRBV30 and TRBJ1-5; D may be TRBD1 (5 bases). CDR3 length: 16 residues. Germline CDR1 reads GTSNPN; CDR2 reads SVGIG (reference sequence). Trimming removed 5 bases from V and 0 bases from J, with 17 bases in between. The CDR3 region is CAWSGVAGNSNQPQHF. For the CDR3, the DNA is TGTGCCTGGTCGGGAGTTGCAGGGAATAGCAATCAGCCCCAGCATTTT.

The chain has TRBV9 and TRBJ2-5; 8 bases map to TRBD1. Germline V gene data show CDR1 as SGDLS and CDR2 as YYNGEE. The CDR3 length is 13 residues. Unmatched junction bases numbered 0, after V lost 0 bases and J lost 5 bases. The CDR3 bases are TGTGCCAGCAGCGTAGGACAGGGGGAGACCCAGTACTTC. Translation gives CASSVGQGETQYF.

The rearrangement joins TRBV19 to TRBJ2-1, with 9 bases identical to TRBD1. CDR3 size: 15 residues. Germline V CDR1 and CDR2: LNHDA, SQIVND (reference sequence). J lost 4 bases, V lost 4 bases, and 5 bases had no gene match. The CDR3 here is CASSTQGAGYNEQFF. In DNA form, the CDR3 reads TGTGCCAGTAGTACACAGGGGGCGGGTTACAATGAGCAGTTCTTC.

The J gene is TRBJ1-5, the V gene TRBV5-1; 7 bases map to TRBD1. V shed 0 bases, J shed 5 bases, and the junction held 5 bases outside the gene matches. Germline values: CDR1 SGHRS, CDR2 YFSETQ. There are 15 residues in the CDR3. The CDR3: CASSLGGGADQPQHF. Written as DNA, the CDR3 is TGCGCCAGCAGCTTGGGAGGGGGCGCGGATCAGCCCCAGCATTTT.

The V and J genes are TRBV5-1 and TRBJ2-1; 11 bases are shared with TRBD1. Germline trimming cut 4 bases from V and 6 bases from J; bases unmatched to any gene: 9. Germline CDR1 SGHRS, CDR2 YFSETQ. This CDR3 has 16 amino acids. The DNA for the CDR3 is TGCGCCAGCAGCACAGGCGGGACAGGGGGGATCAATGAGCAGTTCTTC. As protein: CASSTGGTGGINEQFF.

This clone was observed a few times. This chain connects TRBV2 to TRBJ1-1; 7 nucleotides align to TRBD1. Germline V gene sequence: CDR1 SNHLY, CDR2 FYNNEI. The CDR3 is 13 amino acids. The ends lost 4 bases at V and 4 bases at J; junction bases unmatched: 3. Written as DNA, the CDR3 is TGTGCCAGCAGTGTACCAGGGGGCACTGAAGCTTTCTTT. This translates into CASSVPGGTEAFF.

The sample holds one count of this clone. The chain is built from TRBV10-1 and TRBJ2-7, with TRBD1 matching 10 bases. In germline, CDR1 is WNHNN, CDR2 SYGVQD (reference sequence). The CDR3 loop spans 15 amino acids. Trimming at V came to 0 bases and at J to 3 bases, leaving 2 bases not matched to a gene. CDR3 in DNA: TGCGCCAGCAGTGAGTCGGGGACAGGGGTCTACGAGCAGTACTTC. Protein: CASSESGTGVYEQYF.

This chain connects TRBV5-1 to TRBJ2-7; 8 bases fit TRBD1. V lost 4 bases, J lost 6 bases, and 6 bases stayed unmatched. CDR3 length: 13 residues. CDR1 is SGHRS, CDR2 YFSETQ, per germline. The DNA for the CDR3 is TGCGCCAGCAGCGTGGACAGGGTTTCCGAGCAGTACTTC. This codes for CASSVDRVSEQYF. The entire variable domain, with the rest obtained from reference TRBV5-1 and TRBJ2-7, is as follows: KAGVTQTPRYLIKTRGQQVTLSCSPISGHRSVSWYQQTPGQGLQFLFEYFSETQRNKGNFPGRFSGRQFSNSRSEMNVSTLELGDSALYLCASSVDRVSEQYFGPGTRLTVT.

The J gene is TRBJ2-2, the V gene TRBV10-3; TRBD2 aligns across 11 bases. The germline gives CDR1 ENHRY, CDR2 SYGVKD. The J segment lost 5 bases and the V segment lost 10 bases, leaving 15 bases of the junction unmatched. There are 17 residues in the CDR3. CDR3: CATLPQLAGDNTGELFF. In DNA form, the CDR3 reads TGTGCCACCCTCCCCCAACTAGCGGGAGATAATACCGGGGAGCTGTTTTTT.

This clone appeared a few times. The chain combines TRBV12-5 with TRBJ1-2, with TRBD1 as a possible D gene (5 bases). V was cut by 6 bases and J by 5 bases, with 13 bases left in between. The CDR3 is 13 residues long. Germline CDR1 is LGHNT and CDR2 is FRNRAP. This chain's CDR3 is CASGPQGGYGYTF. The CDR3 nucleotides are TGTGCTAGTGGCCCCCAGGGAGGGTATGGCTACACCTTC.

The V gene is TRBV11-1, the J gene TRBJ2-2; D uncertain. V was cut by 2 bases and J by 1 base, with 5 bases left in between. CDR3 length: 14 residues. In germline, CDR1 is SGHAT, CDR2 FQDESV (reference sequence). CDR3 DNA: TGTGCCAGCAGCTTACAATTGAACACCGGGGAGCTGTTTTTT. It translates to CASSLQLNTGELFF. The entire variable domain, with the rest obtained from reference TRBV11-1 and TRBJ2-2, is as follows: EAEVAQSPRYKITEKSQAVAFWCDPISGHATLYWYRQILGQGPELLVQFQDESVVDDSQLPKDRFSAERLKGVDSTLKIQPAELGDSAMYLCASSLQLNTGELFFGEGSRLTVL.

The chain combines TRBV7-6 with TRBJ2-1; TRBD2 matches 12 bases. Germline CDR1 reads SGHVS; CDR2 reads FNYEAQ. CDR3 length equals 18 residues. J lost 9 bases, V lost 4 bases, and 16 bases had no gene match. The CDR3: CASSSPRRLAGGHSEQFF. The CDR3 nucleotides are TGTGCCAGCAGCTCGCCTCGGCGTCTAGCGGGGGGGCACTCTGAGCAGTTCTTC.

The chain carries TRBV2 and TRBJ2-6; 12 bases are shared with TRBD1. V shed 8 bases, J shed 2 bases, and the junction held 7 bases outside the gene matches. Germline CDR1 and CDR2: SNHLY and FYNNEI. The CDR3 extends over 17 amino acids. Written as DNA, the CDR3 is TGTGCCAGCGGGGGACAGGGGGCACAGGCTGGGGCCAACGTCCTGACTTTC. Encoded protein: CASGGQGAQAGANVLTF.

This chain joins TRBV9 and TRBJ1-2; D uncertain. With 3 bases removed from V and 0 bases from J, the gap between germline ends came to 18 bases. CDR3 length: 17 residues. CDR1 and CDR2 (germline): SGDLS, YYNGEE. The CDR3 DNA sequence: TGTGCCAGCAGCGCCCGATTACTACTCTACCCTAACTATGGCTACACCTTC. It yields the protein CASSARLLLYPNYGYTF.

This clone has only one observation. The junction departs from the called germline gene at one end, perhaps through a read error. The CDR3: CASSGRYNERFF. The CDR3 DNA is TGTGCCAGCAGCGGGAGATACAATGAGCGGTTCTTC. V usage is TRBV9 and J usage is TRBJ2-1; no definite D call. CDR1 and CDR2 from the germline V gene are SGDLS and YYNGEE. CDR3 length: 12 residues.

The chain has TRBV2 and TRBJ2-1, with 8 bases aligning to TRBD2. Germline assignment: CDR1 SNHLY and CDR2 FYNNEI. Trimming cost V 2 bases and J 4 bases; bases outside gene matches: 1. The CDR3 has 14 amino acids. CDR3 sequence: CASSERGGYNEQFF. CDR3 sequence (DNA): TGTGCCAGCAGTGAACGGGGGGGATACAATGAGCAGTTCTTC.

The rearrangement uses TRBV28 and TRBJ2-1; 8 bases fit TRBD1. The length of the CDR3 is 14 residues. Germline V gene lookup returns CDR1 MDHEN and CDR2 SYDVKM. Trimming removed 3 bases from V and 8 bases from J; junction bases left unmatched: 6. CDR3 nucleotide sequence: TGTGCCAGCAGTTTGGACAGACAGGGGCATGAGCAGTTCTTC. It specifies CASSLDRQGHEQFF.

This clone has a single count. The gene calls are TRBV5-6 and TRBJ2-5, with D possibly TRBD1 on 5 matching bases. The DNA matches TRBJ2-7 better at its end, which makes the J call doubtful. The CDR3 is 14 residues long. The V gene's germline CDR1 is SGHDT and CDR2 YYEEEE. CDR3 DNA sequence: TGTGCCAGCAGCTTGGAGCTCAGGGCGTACGAGCAGTACTTC. Translation: CASSLELRAYEQYF.

The chain has TRBV4-2 and TRBJ2-3; TRBD2 might be the D (5 bases). V was shortened by 3 bases and J by 5 bases, with 21 bases between the two germline ends. Per the germline V gene, CDR1 is LGHNA and CDR2 is YNFKEQ. The CDR3 is 17 residues long. The DNA for the CDR3 is TGTGCCAGCAGCCAGGACCCCCGGGATCCACAACTAGATACGCAGTATTTT. This encodes CASSQDPRDPQLDTQYF.